One sample yielded the 16 T cell receptor beta chains listed below, sequenced in a study of blood T cell repertoires in COVID-19. Using immunoSEQ multiplex PCR, the repertoire was profiled, and TCRdb retains in-frame clones only, with some absent. The sample shows some 430,000 clones, 90% of them seen only once. Source material: PBMCs or T cells enriched from blood (not recorded which). Receptor source: a man aged 18 to 30 who had recovered from COVID-19.

The chain couples TRBV7-6 to TRBJ2-5; possible D gene TRBD2, 7 bases. The CDR3 is 15 amino acids. The germline gives CDR1 SGHVS, CDR2 FNYEAQ. V lost 1 base and J 7 bases, leaving 16 bases between the germline ends. CDR3 amino acids: CASSLGRPRGGTQYF. CDR3 coding DNA: TGTGCCAGCAGCTTAGGCCGGCCGAGGGGGGGGACCCAGTACTTC.

V is TRBV28 and J is TRBJ1-5; TRBD1 might be the D (6 bases). Germline assignment: CDR1 MDHEN and CDR2 SYDVKM. The CDR3 loop spans 12 amino acids. The germline V and J ends were trimmed by 6 bases and 7 bases, with 10 bases remaining between them. CDR3: CASSPGVQPQHF. In nucleotides, the CDR3 is TGTGCCAGCAGCCCAGGGGTCCAGCCCCAGCATTTT.

The genes are TRBV5-1 and TRBJ1-1; 7 positions agree with TRBD1. The CDR3 sequence is 14 residues long. Germline CDR1 and CDR2: SGHRS and YFSETQ. J gave up 4 bases and V 3 bases, and 6 bases lay outside the gene matches. The CDR3 sequence: CASSSGTAFTEAFF. The CDR3 DNA reads as TGCGCCAGCAGCTCGGGGACAGCTTTCACTGAAGCTTTCTTT.

V usage is TRBV14 and J usage is TRBJ1-2; D is unclear. The CDR3 consists of 16 residues. V lost 1 base and J lost 0, with 12 bases in between. Germline loops: CDR1 SGHDN, CDR2 FVKESK. Here the CDR3 reads CASSQVREGANYGYTF. In nucleotides, the CDR3 is TGTGCCAGCAGCCAAGTCCGGGAGGGTGCTAACTATGGCTACACCTTC. The whole variable domain, remainder taken from reference TRBV14 and TRBJ1-2, is EAGVTQFPSHSVIEKGQTVTLRCDPISGHDNLYWYRRVMGKEIKFLLHFVKESKQDESGMPNNRFLAERTGGTYSTLKVQPAELEDSGVYFCASSQVREGANYGYTFGSGTRLTVV.

V usage is TRBV24-1 and J usage is TRBJ2-5, with 9 positions matching TRBD1. Germline lookup yields CDR1 KGHDR and CDR2 SFDVKD. J lost 4 bases, V lost 4 bases, and 9 bases had no gene match. The CDR3 extends over 16 amino acids. The CDR3 here is CATSDPKGQGIETQYF. In nucleotides, the CDR3 is TGTGCCACCAGTGACCCCAAGGGACAGGGTATAGAGACCCAGTACTTC.

The J gene is TRBJ1-3, the V gene TRBV11-2; no firm D call. Germline CDR1 SGHAT, CDR2 FQNNGV. Trimming removed 0 bases from V and 2 bases from J, with 8 bases in between. This CDR3 is 15 amino acids long. For the CDR3, the DNA is TGTGCCAGCAGCTTAGATATCAACACTGGAAACACCATATATTTT. It encodes CASSLDINTGNTIYF.

The rearrangement links TRBV27 to TRBJ2-2, with TRBD2 matching over 13 bases. This CDR3 comprises 16 residues. Losses at the gene ends were 0 bases for V and 7 bases for J; bases not matched to a gene: 2. Germline V gene sequence: CDR1 MNHEY, CDR2 SMNVEV (reference sequence). The CDR3 here is CASSLSLAGGIGELFF. DNA of the CDR3: TGTGCCAGCAGTTTATCACTAGCGGGAGGGATCGGGGAGCTGTTTTTT.

The chain has TRBV18 and TRBJ1-1; D might be TRBD1 (5 bases). This CDR3 has 14 residues. Looked up from germline, CDR1 is KGHSH and CDR2 is LQKENI. Trimming removed 1 base from V and 8 bases from J, with 14 bases in between. In DNA, the CDR3 is TGTGCCAGCTCACCACTTCAGGGCGTAGGCGAAGCTTTCTTT. Its protein is CASSPLQGVGEAFF.

The V call is TRBV2, the J call TRBJ1-4; D is perhaps TRBD1 (6 bases). Germline CDR1 is SNHLY and CDR2 is FYNNEI. CDR3 size: 15 residues. Between the trimmed V and J ends, which lost 4 bases and 7 bases, there was a span of 16 bases. The CDR3 reads CASSVGASGGEKLFF. The CDR3 coding sequence is TGTGCCAGCAGTGTGGGGGCGTCGGGGGGTGAAAAACTGTTTTTT. Combining the CDR3 with reference TRBV2 and TRBJ1-4 gives the whole variable domain EPEVTQTPSHQVTQMGQEVILRCVPISNHLYFYWYRQILGQKVEFLVSFYNNEISEKSEIFDDQFSVERPDGSNFTLKIRSTKLEDSAMYFCASSVGASGGEKLFFGSGTQLSVL.

The chain carries TRBV28 and TRBJ1-1; D ambiguous. Trimming took 4 bases from V and 0 from J, leaving 15 bases between them. The CDR3 totals 16 residues. The germline V gene encodes CDR1 MDHEN and CDR2 SYDVKM. The CDR3 sequence is CASSSPSNSMNTEAFF. The CDR3 nucleotides read TGTGCCAGCAGTTCTCCCAGTAACAGCATGAACACTGAAGCTTTCTTT.

The rearrangement uses TRBV6-5 and TRBJ1-4; 8 nucleotides line up with TRBD1. There are 14 residues in the CDR3. CDR1 and CDR2 (germline): MNHEY, SVGAGI. V trimming: 4 bases; J trimming: 7 bases; junction bases outside the gene matches: 5. The CDR3 coding sequence is TGTGCCAGCAGTTTCCAGGGGGCCGGTGAAAAACTGTTTTTT. The encoded protein is CASSFQGAGEKLFF.

The chain has TRBV28 and TRBJ1-1; D is uncertain. The CDR3 loop spans 14 amino acids. V was cut by 8 bases and J by 6 bases, with 19 bases left in between. Germline-derived CDR1 and CDR2 are MDHEN and SYDVKM. The CDR3 DNA follows: TGTGCCAGCCGTCGTGGGCCCCAGAGAGCTGAAGCTTTCTTT. Its translation is CASRRGPQRAEAFF.

The chain is built from TRBV12-3 or TRBV12-4 and TRBJ1-5; 7 bases agree with TRBD1. The CDR3 spans 13 residues. Trimming removed 6 bases from V and 9 bases from J; junction bases left unmatched: 8. CDR3 loop: CASRKTPGGPQHF. The CDR3 DNA follows: TGTGCCAGCAGAAAGACCCCAGGGGGGCCCCAGCATTTT.

The chain is built from TRBV7-9 and TRBJ1-1; 7 bases are a match to TRBD1. The ends lost 3 bases at V and 3 bases at J; junction bases unmatched: 4. CDR1 and CDR2 from the germline V gene are SEHNR and FQNEAQ (reference sequence). The CDR3 consists of 14 residues. CDR3 protein: CASSFFDRDTEAFF. For the CDR3, the DNA is TGTGCCAGCAGCTTTTTCGACAGGGACACTGAAGCTTTCTTT.

The J gene is TRBJ2-1, the V gene TRBV19; D remains ambiguous. This CDR3 spans 11 amino acids. The V gene's germline CDR1 is LNHDA and CDR2 SQIVND (reference sequence). V lost 2 bases to trimming and J lost 8 bases, with 4 bases between them. CDR3 sequence reads: CASSIRDEQFF. The CDR3 nucleotides read TGTGCCAGTAGTATACGCGATGAGCAGTTCTTC.

The sample holds a few counts of this clone. The V gene is TRBV3-1 (or the pseudogene TRBV3-2), the J gene TRBJ1-6, with 7 bases identical to TRBD1. Germline V CDR1 and CDR2: LGHDT, YNNKEL (reference sequence). The V and J ends lost 1 base and 2 bases, in that order; junction bases with no gene match: 2. The CDR3 sequence is 16 residues long. CDR3 nucleotide sequence: TGTGCCAGCAGCCAAGGGACAGGCCCCTATAATTCACCCCTCCACTTT. Amino acid sequence: CASSQGTGPYNSPLHF.